Included here is one TCR beta chain sequence, with context. This clone has just a few counts. Its antigen is still unknown. Base-call qualities are not available, and no considerably larger clone is one nucleotide away. The sample originates from a study of Ad26.COV2.S vaccination and SARS-CoV-2 variants (TCRdb year 2021). With respect to the entire study: Vaccine-arm donors were drawn from COV1001, a multicentre, randomized, double-blind, placebo-controlled phase I-IIa trial of Ad26.COV2.S in healthy adults. Dosing of Ad26.COV2.S was intramuscular, at either 5x10^10 or 1x10^11 viral particles, delivered as one shot or as two shots spaced 56 days apart. TCRbeta repertoire sequencing was used to assess the specificity and breadth of SARS-CoV-2-reactive T cell receptors after Ad26.COV2.S vaccination. A total of roughly 30 samples were included in the TCR-sequenced set, comprising roughly 19 Ad26.COV2.S vaccine recipients, 5 placebo recipients and 8 SARS-CoV-2 convalescent individuals. Trial participants were randomized into five groups of five: low-dose or high-dose Ad26.COV2.S given once or twice, or placebo on both occasions. Throughout the experiments and outcome assessment, investigators stayed blinded to trial group allocation. Study-level results and caveats: Compared with placebo recipients, Ad26.COV2.S recipients showed higher spike-specific TCR breadth (P = 0.0014). Substantial breadth of spike-specific CD8+ and CD4+ T cell responses was reported after vaccination. Vaccine and placebo recipients had similar non-spike TCR breadth, a finding consistent with the vaccine containing only spike. The authors noted that the TCR breadth and depth analyses may have underestimated total T cell responses. The study was not powered for comparison of responses between vaccine doses or regimens.

The label giving this sample's treatment or condition can be read as: 15 to 20 received Ad26.COV2.S at low or high dose, single or two shots; several received placebo; per-sample allocation not given. Repertoires of vaccine and placebo recipients were sequenced from samples collected on day 63 after the first injection. In Cohort 1b, about 25 adults aged 18-55 years were enrolled at a single site in Boston, USA, between 29 July and 7 August 2020. Ad26.COV2.S was a replication-incompetent adenovirus type 26 vector expressing a prefusion-stabilized SARS-CoV-2 spike protein from the original Wuhan strain. TCRbeta CDR3 regions were sequenced with the immunoSEQ Assay. After extraction, genomic DNA underwent amplification by bias-controlled multiplex PCR, followed by high-throughput sequencing. The original methods were these. Collapsing and filtering of sequences were performed to quantify the absolute abundance of each unique TCRbeta CDR3 region. T cell fraction was estimated by normalization of TCRbeta template counts to usable DNA, with usable DNA being measured through amplification of reference genes present in all nucleated cells. Repertoire TCRs were annotated as SARS-CoV-2-specific by exact matching of V gene, CDR3 amino acid sequence and J gene to a known reactive TCR set. The reference SARS-CoV-2 TCR set was obtained from MIRA and was filtered for enrichment in COVID-19-positive ImmuneCODE repertoires, whereby public or cross-reactive TCRs were removed. Drawing on the MIRA antigens, annotated TCRs were analysed further at the level of specific ORF or position within ORF. Breadth was defined as annotated unique rearrangements over total unique productive rearrangements; depth was the summed frequency of those rearrangements. Two-sided Wilcoxon rank-sum tests were applied when comparing TCR breadth between groups. Here the immuneACCESS table is served through TCRdb, limited to in-frame sequences with V and J called. Missing clones are a known gap in these copies; in checked studies unresolved V genes cover under half, and the rest lacks a known reason. That table supplies the V and J calls and clone size; D and trimming were determined from the DNA. Present in this sample are about 680,000 clones, 89% of which were seen just once. The ten largest clones represent about 1.5% of the sample.

Unmatched junction bases come to 6, with V trimmed by 5 bases and J by 2 bases. Taken from the germline V gene, the CDR1 and CDR2 loops are KGHSH and LQKENI. Reading from cysteine to phenylalanine, the CDR3 counts 15 amino acids. The CDR3 DNA has 45 bases and is translated from base 1. This clonotype originated in a person between 18 and 65 years old who received the Ad26.COV2.S COVID-19 vaccine or a placebo. Sequencing was performed on peripheral blood, taken in a trial of Ad26.COV2.S vaccine versus placebo. The chain is encoded by TRBV18 joined to TRBJ1-5, with TRBD1 matching 7 junction bases. This receptor carries the CDR3 CASSADRFGNQPQHF. The DNA sequence is as follows: TGTGCCAGCTCAGCGGACAGGTTCGGCAATCAGCCCCAGCATTTT.